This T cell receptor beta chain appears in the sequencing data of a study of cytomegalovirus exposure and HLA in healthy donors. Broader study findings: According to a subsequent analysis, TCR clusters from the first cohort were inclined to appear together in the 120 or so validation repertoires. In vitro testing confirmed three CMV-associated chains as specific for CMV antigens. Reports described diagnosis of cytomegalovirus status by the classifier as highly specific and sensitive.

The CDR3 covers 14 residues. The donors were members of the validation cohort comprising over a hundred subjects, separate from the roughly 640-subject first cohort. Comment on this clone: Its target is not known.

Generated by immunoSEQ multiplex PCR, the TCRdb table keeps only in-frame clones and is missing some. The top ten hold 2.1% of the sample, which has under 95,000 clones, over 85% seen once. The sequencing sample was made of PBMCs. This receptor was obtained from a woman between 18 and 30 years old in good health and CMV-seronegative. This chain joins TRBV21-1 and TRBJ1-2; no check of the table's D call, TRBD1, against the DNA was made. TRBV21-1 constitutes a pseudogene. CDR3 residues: CASSKEDSRYGYTF. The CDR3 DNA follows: TGTGCCAGCAGCAAAGAGGACAGCAGGTATGGCTACACCTTC.